Included here is one TCR beta chain sequence, with context. The antigen is undetermined. Trimming at V came to 5 bases and at J to 2 bases, leaving 15 bases not matched to a gene. Germline CDR1 SGHAT, CDR2 FQDESV (reference sequence). The CDR3 consists of 18 residues. This sample is drawn from a study of CD8 T cells in ankylosing spondylitis. Whole-study results and caveats: Under 10 highly homologous variants formed a TCR beta motif that appeared characteristic of ankylosing spondylitis blood. In synovial fluid and blood from reactive arthritis, some motif variants were previously reported. Matched ankylosing spondylitis synovial fluid reportedly showed significant enrichment of disease-linked clones.

Library preparation for TCR beta used quantitative 5'-RACE with molecular barcodes. Via MiXCR, TCRdb re-called the 5' RACE reads, giving one row per CDR3 protein. This table has 700,000 to 850,000 distinct CDR3 sequences, 10% to 15% appearing once. Input material: blood, either unsorted or a sorted T cell fraction (not recorded which). This clonotype was obtained from a male donor with ankylosing spondylitis. The chain links TRBV11-1 to TRBJ2-5; 9 positions match TRBD1. This chain's CDR3 is CASSRNMAAGQGQETQYF. CDR3 nucleotide sequence: TGTGCCAGCAGCCGAAACATGGCCGCGGGACAGGGACAAGAGACCCAGTACTTC.